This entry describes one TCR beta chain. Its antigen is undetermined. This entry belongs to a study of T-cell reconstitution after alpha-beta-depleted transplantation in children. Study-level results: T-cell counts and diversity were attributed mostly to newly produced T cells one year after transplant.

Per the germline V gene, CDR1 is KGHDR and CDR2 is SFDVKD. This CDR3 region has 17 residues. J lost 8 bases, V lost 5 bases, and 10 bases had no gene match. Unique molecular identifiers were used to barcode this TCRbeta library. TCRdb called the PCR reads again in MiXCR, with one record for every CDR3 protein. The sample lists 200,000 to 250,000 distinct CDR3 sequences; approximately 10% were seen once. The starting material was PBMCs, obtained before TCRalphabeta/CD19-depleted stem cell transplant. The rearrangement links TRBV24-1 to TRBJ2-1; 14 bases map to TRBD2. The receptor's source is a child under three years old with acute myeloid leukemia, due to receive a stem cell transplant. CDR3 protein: CATSGGTSGRRWDEQFF. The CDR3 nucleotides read TGTGCCACCAGTGGCGGGACTAGCGGGAGAAGGTGGGATGAGCAGTTCTTC.